This T cell receptor (beta chain) was observed in a study of HIV-infected children after antiretroviral therapy interruption. RNA-based 3' RACE libraries used unique molecular identifiers. MiXCR was run by TCRdb on the 3' RACE reads, yielding one entry per CDR3 protein. The data show about 46,000 distinct CDR3 sequences, around 4% seen once. Regarding treatment: PENTA 11 planned treatment interruption arm or continuous ART arm. Naive CD4+ CD45RA+ CD45RO- T cells were FACS-sorted from thawed PBMCs. This clonotype was recorded at least ten times. The sequences come from CD45RA+ CD4+ T cells from PBMCs, pooled from several time points, collected from a donor given antiretroviral therapy, either interrupted or continuous. The subset denotes: naive CD4+ CD45RA+ CD45RO- T cells. The origin of this receptor is a pool of human donors with HIV.

The CDR3 region has the DNA TGCAGTGCTTCCCCCGGGAGTTCCTACGAGCAGTACTTC. Protein product: CSASPGSSYEQYF. The chain carries TRBV20-1 and TRBJ2-7; tentatively, D is TRBD2 (6 bases). Germline lookup yields CDR1 DFQATT and CDR2 SNEGSKA (reference sequence). Trimming removed 5 bases at V and 1 base at J, with 12 bases between. This CDR3 comprises 13 residues.